This TCR beta chain was captured in a study of T cell changes during pregnancy in multiple sclerosis. This clone was found a few times. Method: immunoSEQ multiplex PCR; TCRdb's copy keeps in-frame clones and lacks some. The sample contains about 43,000 clones, more than 75% of which appear only once. Germline CDR1 reads PRHDT; CDR2 reads FYEKMQ (reference sequence). This CDR3 is built from 15 residues. V lost 5 bases and J lost 4, with 18 bases in between. V and J are TRBV13 and TRBJ2-7; D is perhaps TRBD2 (5 bases). The sequencing sample was made of PBMCs (not recorded whether the cells were cultured). This sequence was found in a female donor with multiple sclerosis, enrolled in a pregnancy study. The CDR3 DNA is TGTGCCAGCAGCCTAAGCGGCCGCCAGCCTTACGAGCAGTACTTC. Encoded protein: CASSLSGRQPYEQYF.